This T cell receptor (beta chain) stems from a study of blood T cell repertoires in COVID-19. Across the study: Specimens from acute and convalescent COVID-19 originated in the United States, Italy and Spain.

Sequenced by immunoSEQ multiplex PCR; TCRdb stores in-frame clones only, minus some. The sample lists about 410,000 clones; roughly 91% were seen once. The CDR3 has 17 residues. The ends were cut back, 1 base at V and 3 bases at J, with 16 bases in the middle. Germline values: CDR1 SEHNR, CDR2 FQNEAQ (reference sequence). In its sample, this clone was seen a few times. The receptor was derived from a man aged 18 to 29 who had recovered from COVID-19. The material sequenced was PBMCs or T cells enriched from blood (not recorded which). The chain combines TRBV7-9 with TRBJ1-5; D might be TRBD1 (6 bases). The CDR3 is CASSLEGVGRFNQPQHF. The DNA for the CDR3 is TGTGCCAGCAGCTTAGAGGGGGTAGGGCGGTTCAATCAGCCCCAGCATTTT.